This T cell receptor (beta chain) was documented in a study of blood T cell repertoires in COVID-19. This CDR3 contains 15 residues. Germline CDR1 reads MNHNY; CDR2 reads SVGAGI (reference sequence). V lost 0 bases to trimming and J lost 5 bases, with 13 bases between them. Profiled with immunoSEQ multiplex PCR; TCRdb holds only in-frame clones, not every one. The top ten clones hold 9.5% to 11% of a sample with 250,000 to 300,000 clones, roughly 88% of them seen once. Sequences were obtained from peripheral blood. The TCR sequence derives from a woman between 65 and 79 years old with acute or convalescent COVID-19. The rearrangement joins TRBV6-6 to TRBJ1-1; D may be TRBD1 (5 bases). The CDR3 region has the DNA TGTGCCAGCAGTTACTCCAGGCATTCAGGGACTGAAGCTTTCTTT. Its protein is CASSYSRHSGTEAFF.